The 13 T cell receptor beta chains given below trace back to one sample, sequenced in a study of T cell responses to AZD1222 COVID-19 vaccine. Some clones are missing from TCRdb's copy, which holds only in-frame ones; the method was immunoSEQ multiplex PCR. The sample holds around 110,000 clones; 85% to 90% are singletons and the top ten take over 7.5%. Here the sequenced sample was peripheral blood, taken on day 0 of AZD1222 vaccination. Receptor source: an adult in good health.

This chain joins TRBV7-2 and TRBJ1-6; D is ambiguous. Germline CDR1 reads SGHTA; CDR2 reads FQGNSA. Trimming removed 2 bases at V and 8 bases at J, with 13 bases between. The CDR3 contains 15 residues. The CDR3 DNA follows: TGTGCCAGCAGCTTACCCAGCCTCTCAGATTCACCCCTCCACTTT. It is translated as CASSLPSLSDSPLHF.

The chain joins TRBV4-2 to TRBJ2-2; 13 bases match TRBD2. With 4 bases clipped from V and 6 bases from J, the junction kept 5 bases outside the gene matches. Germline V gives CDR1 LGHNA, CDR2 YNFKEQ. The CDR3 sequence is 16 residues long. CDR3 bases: TGTGCCAGCAGCCCCGGGACTAGCGGGAATCCCGGGGAGCTGTTTTTT. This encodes CASSPGTSGNPGELFF.

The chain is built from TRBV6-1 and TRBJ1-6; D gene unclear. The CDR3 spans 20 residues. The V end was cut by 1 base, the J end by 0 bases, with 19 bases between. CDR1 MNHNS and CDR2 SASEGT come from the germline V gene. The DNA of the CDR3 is TGTGCCAGCAGTGAAGTTTCGGCAGCCCTTATTTACTCCTATAATTCACCCCTCCACTTT. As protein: CASSEVSAALIYSYNSPLHF.

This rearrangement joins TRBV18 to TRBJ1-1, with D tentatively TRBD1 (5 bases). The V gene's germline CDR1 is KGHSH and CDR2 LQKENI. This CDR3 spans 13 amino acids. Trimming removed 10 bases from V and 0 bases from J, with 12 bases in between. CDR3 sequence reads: CATATDLNTEAFF. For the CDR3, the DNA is TGTGCCACGGCGACAGATCTGAACACTGAAGCTTTCTTT.

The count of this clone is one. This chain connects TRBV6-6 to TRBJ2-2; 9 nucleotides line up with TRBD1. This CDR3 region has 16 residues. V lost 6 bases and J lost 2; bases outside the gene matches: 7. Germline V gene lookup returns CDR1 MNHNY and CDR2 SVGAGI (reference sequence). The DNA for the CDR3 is TGTGCCAGCAGGATACAGGGGGCGCGCAACACCGGGGAGCTGTTTTTT. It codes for CASRIQGARNTGELFF.

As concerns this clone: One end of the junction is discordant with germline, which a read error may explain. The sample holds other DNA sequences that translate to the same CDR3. The DNA of the CDR3 is TGTGCCAGTAGCTCATCAGGGCCCGCTAACTATGGCTACACCTTC. Translating gives CASSSSGPANYGYTF. The V gene is TRBV7-3, the J gene TRBJ1-2, with TRBD1 as a possible D gene (5 bases). The CDR3 is 15 residues long. Per germline, CDR1 SGHTA and CDR2 FQGTGA.

In DNA, the CDR3 is TGTGCCAGCAGCCTGAGACTAGCGGGAGGGTCCTACGAGCAGTACTTC. It is translated as CASSLRLAGGSYEQYF. The chain uses TRBV14 and TRBJ2-7; TRBD2 matches at 14 bases. The CDR3 extends over 16 amino acids. Germline V CDR1 and CDR2: SGHDN, FVKESK. V gave up 4 bases and J gave up 1 base; unmatched junction bases: 3.

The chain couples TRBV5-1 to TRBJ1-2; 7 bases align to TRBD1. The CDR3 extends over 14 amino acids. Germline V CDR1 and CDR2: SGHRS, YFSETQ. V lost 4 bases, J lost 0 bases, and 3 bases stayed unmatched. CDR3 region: CASSTGQPNYGYTF. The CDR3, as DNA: TGCGCCAGCAGCACGGGACAGCCTAACTATGGCTACACCTTC.

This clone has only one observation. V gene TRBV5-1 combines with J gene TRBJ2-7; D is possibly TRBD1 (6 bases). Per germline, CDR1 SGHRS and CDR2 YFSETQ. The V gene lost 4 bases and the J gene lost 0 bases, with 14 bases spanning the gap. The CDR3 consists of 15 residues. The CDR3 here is CASSPGAWNSYEQYF. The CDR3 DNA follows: TGCGCCAGCAGCCCAGGGGCATGGAACTCCTACGAGCAGTACTTC.

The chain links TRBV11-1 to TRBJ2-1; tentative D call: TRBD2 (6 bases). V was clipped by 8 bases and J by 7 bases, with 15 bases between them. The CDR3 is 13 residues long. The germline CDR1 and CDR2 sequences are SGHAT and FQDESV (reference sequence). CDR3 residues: CASDSGTMNEQFF. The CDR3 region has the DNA TGTGCCAGCGATAGCGGAACCATGAATGAGCAGTTCTTC.

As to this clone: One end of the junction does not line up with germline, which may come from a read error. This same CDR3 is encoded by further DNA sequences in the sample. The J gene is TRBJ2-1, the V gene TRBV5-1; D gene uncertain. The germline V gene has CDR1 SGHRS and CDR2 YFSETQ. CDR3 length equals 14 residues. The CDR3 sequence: CASSLAVAYNEQFF. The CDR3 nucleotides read TGTGCCAGCAGCTTGGCGGTAGCTTACAATGAGCAGTTCTTC.

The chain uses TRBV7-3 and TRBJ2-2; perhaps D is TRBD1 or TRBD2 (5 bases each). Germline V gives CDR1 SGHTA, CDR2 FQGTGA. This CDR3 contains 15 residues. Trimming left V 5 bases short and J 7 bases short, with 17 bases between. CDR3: CASSLRGAFGGELFF. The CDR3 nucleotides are TGTGCCAGCAGCCTCCGGGGCGCTTTCGGCGGGGAGCTGTTTTTT.

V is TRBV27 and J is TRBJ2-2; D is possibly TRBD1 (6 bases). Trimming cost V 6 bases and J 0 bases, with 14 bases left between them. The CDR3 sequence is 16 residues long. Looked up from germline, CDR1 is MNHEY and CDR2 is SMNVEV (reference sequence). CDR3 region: CASRGDTDANTGELFF. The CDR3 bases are TGTGCCAGCAGAGGGGACACAGATGCGAACACCGGGGAGCTGTTTTTT.